This T cell receptor beta chain appears in the sequencing data of a study of blood T cell repertoires in COVID-19. Study-wide background: Collection of acute and convalescent COVID-19 samples took place in the United States, Italy and Spain. Sources were T cells, B-cell-depleted T cells, or PBMCs; the material itself was cDNA or gDNA.

The CDR3 has 16 amino acids. CDR1 and CDR2 (germline): SGHNT, YYREEE (reference sequence). The J segment lost 3 bases and the V segment lost 0 bases, leaving 5 bases of the junction unmatched. The repertoire was sequenced with immunoSEQ multiplex PCR; TCRdb's copy has only in-frame clones and lacks some. Of about 250,000 clones in the sample, about four fifths are singletons; the top ten hold over 7.5%. Specimen: peripheral blood. This chain joins TRBV5-4 and TRBJ2-7, with 11 bases identical to TRBD1. This receptor was taken from a man of 80 years or more with acute or convalescent COVID-19. The CDR3 region has the DNA TGTGCCAGCAGCTTGGGGGGACAGGGGGATTACTACGAGCAGTACTTC. Translated: CASSLGGQGDYYEQYF.